The source of this T cell receptor beta chain is a study of T cells in Graves' hyperthyroidism and ophthalmopathy. Study information: Pretreatment peripheral blood was obtained at initial diagnosis.

TCR beta CDR3 regions were amplified from RNA transcripts. RT-PCR in the first round (using the HTBI primer set) targeted the TCR CDR3. TCRdb reprocessed the multiplex PCR reads via MiXCR and lists one record per CDR3 protein. The table includes roughly 800,000 distinct CDR3 sequences, over 35% detected once. The V gene's germline CDR1 is ENHRY and CDR2 SYGVKD. CDR3 length: 12 amino acids. With 3 bases removed from V and 6 bases from J, the gap between germline ends came to 5 bases. Clinical symptoms, serum thyroxine, TRAb, thyroid ultrasound and orbital computed tomography informed diagnoses. There are a few counts of this clonotype.

The source material was blood. The TCR originated in a man between 18 and 29 years old with Graves' hyperthyroidism. The chain uses TRBV10-3 and TRBJ2-2, with D hard to call. The CDR3 reads CAISDWAGELFF. The CDR3 bases are TGTGCCATCAGTGACTGGGCCGGGGAGCTGTTTTTT.